Following are 32 T cell receptor beta chains from one sample sequenced in a study of regulatory T cells in long-lasting Graves disease. In building TCR beta libraries, iRepertoire HTBI primers were used together with Arm-PCR of CDR3 regions. TCRdb analysed the multiplex PCR reads with MiXCR anew, one entry per CDR3 protein. The table has fewer than 350,000 distinct CDR3 sequences, over 15% seen once; the top ten hold roughly 35%. As to time point: newly diagnosed GD, antithyroid drugs for less than 3 months. The TCR library used RNA extracted from PBMCs. This material consisted of peripheral blood mononuclear cells (PBMCs), taken at new diagnosis, from a patient treated with antithyroid drugs. These receptors all stem from a female donor with Graves disease.

A note on this clonotype: This may be a read error: a much more frequent sequence differs by one nucleotide. The chain is built from TRBV10-3 and TRBJ1-5; D remains ambiguous. The CDR3 totals 15 residues. Germline V lookup: CDR1 ENHRY, CDR2 SYGVKD. Between the trimmed V and J ends, which lost 4 bases and 0 bases, there was a span of 10 bases. This chain's CDR3 is CAISVSGRSNQPQHF. The CDR3 bases are TGTGCCATCAGTGTGTCCGGGCGTAGCAATCAGCCCCAGCATTTT.

This clonotype was seen many times. The chain links TRBV27 to TRBJ2-1; 12 bases align to TRBD2. This CDR3 has 16 residues. The V and J ends lost 6 bases and 3 bases, in that order; junction bases with no gene match: 6. Germline V gives CDR1 MNHEY, CDR2 SMNVEV (reference sequence). The CDR3 nucleotides read TGTGCCAGCAGCCGCGGGACTAGCGGGTTCTACAATGAGCAGTTCTTC. This gives the protein CASSRGTSGFYNEQFF.

Worth noting for this clonotype: A single base separates this from a much larger clone, so it may be a read error. This chain joins TRBV3-1 and TRBJ2-7; D is unresolved. CDR1 and CDR2 from the germline V gene are LGHDT and YNNKEL (reference sequence). Trimming removed 3 bases at V and 3 bases at J, with 6 bases between. The CDR3 runs 12 residues. The CDR3 nucleotides read TGTGCCAGCAGCCAGATCAACTACGAGCAGTACTTC. Protein product: CASSQINYEQYF.

This clonotype was detected ten times or more. This chain connects TRBV6-1 to TRBJ1-1; D gene uncertain. In germline, CDR1 is MNHNS, CDR2 SASEGT. Deletions cut 6 bases from V and 2 bases from J, with 10 bases between. There are 13 residues in the CDR3. CDR3 nucleotides: TGTGCCAGCAGGCCCAAAGTTAACACTGAAGCTTTCTTT. Protein sequence: CASRPKVNTEAFF.

This clonotype showed up many times. The chain couples TRBV7-2 to TRBJ2-1; 8 bases line up with TRBD2. Looked up from germline, CDR1 is SGHTA and CDR2 is FQGNSA. The CDR3 consists of 20 residues. V lost 4 bases and J lost 0; bases outside the gene matches: 17. The CDR3 nucleotides read TGTGCCAGCAGCTCCTCACGGCCGCGCGGGAGGCCCAGCTCCTACAATGAGCAGTTCTTC. Amino acids: CASSSSRPRGRPSSYNEQFF.

This clonotype was seen at least ten times. The V and J genes are TRBV7-6 and TRBJ2-7; 15 bases match TRBD2. The V segment lost 6 bases and the J segment 6 bases; nucleotides outside the gene matches: 15. The length of the CDR3 is 18 residues. Germline-derived CDR1 and CDR2 are SGHVS and FNYEAQ. The CDR3 is CASRDPGLAGGRRSEQYF. The CDR3, as DNA: TGTGCCAGCAGGGATCCGGGACTAGCGGGAGGCCGGCGCTCCGAGCAGTACTTC.

This clonotype showed up many times. The chain recombines TRBV12-3 or TRBV12-4 with TRBJ1-4, with 7 bases that match TRBD1. Losses at the gene ends were 5 bases for V and 5 bases for J; bases not matched to a gene: 8. The length of the CDR3 is 15 residues. This chain's CDR3 is CASSSQTGPNEKLFF. The DNA of the CDR3 is TGTGCCAGCAGTAGCCAGACAGGGCCAAATGAAAAACTGTTTTTT.

This clonotype was detected a few times. The rearrangement links TRBV20-1 to TRBJ2-2, with D unresolved. Trimming cost V 0 bases and J 8 bases, with 10 bases left between them. This CDR3 spans 13 amino acids. Looked up from germline, CDR1 is DFQATT and CDR2 is SNEGSKA (reference sequence). This CDR3 is CSARDDFQGELFF. Written as DNA, the CDR3 is TGCAGTGCTAGAGATGACTTCCAAGGGGAGCTGTTTTTT.

The table lists this clonotype with many counts. This sequence joins TRBV2 and TRBJ2-5; D may be TRBD1 (5 bases). From germline, CDR1 is SNHLY and CDR2 FYNNEI. The length of the CDR3 is 13 residues. Deletions cut 6 bases from V and 7 bases from J, with 15 bases between. The CDR3 region is CASSPPRVRTQYF. In DNA form, the CDR3 reads TGTGCCAGCAGCCCGCCCAGGGTCAGGACCCAGTACTTC.

The rearrangement uses TRBV10-2 and TRBJ1-6, with D unclear. The CDR3 sequence is 15 residues long. Deletions cut 0 bases from V and 9 bases from J, with 12 bases between. Germline CDR1 and CDR2: WSHSY and SAAADI. Written as DNA, the CDR3 is TGCGCCAGCAGTGAGTCCCTCTCTTCGGGTTCACCCCTCCACTTT. It translates to CASSESLSSGSPLHF.

This clonotype was counted between two and nine times. The gene calls are TRBV30 and TRBJ2-4; D tentatively reads TRBD1 or TRBD2 (5 bases each). This CDR3 has 12 amino acids. CDR1 is GTSNPN and CDR2 is SVGIG in the germline V gene (reference sequence). The CDR3 protein is CGLGESQNIQYF. CDR3 nucleotide sequence: TGTGGGCTGGGGGAATCTCAAAACATTCAGTACTTC.

This clonotype was counted a few times. DNA of the CDR3: TGTGCCAGCAACTTGGGTCCTACCTCCTACAATGAGCAGTTCTTC. This codes for CASNLGPTSYNEQFF. The chain combines TRBV7-9 with TRBJ2-1; D ambiguous. The CDR3 is 15 residues long. CDR1 is SEHNR, CDR2 FQNEAQ, per germline (reference sequence). Trimming removed 7 bases from V and 0 bases from J, with 13 bases in between.

In its sample, this clonotype was seen many times. The chain couples TRBV29-1 to TRBJ2-3, with D possibly matching TRBD1 (5 bases). The V and J ends lost 5 bases and 2 bases respectively, with 11 bases between them. The CDR3 runs to 13 residues. The germline CDR1 and CDR2 sequences are SQVTM and ANQGSEA. The CDR3 sequence: CSVLKGNTDTQYF. The DNA of the CDR3 is TGCAGCGTTTTGAAGGGGAACACAGATACGCAGTATTTT.

This clonotype was counted ten times or more. The rearrangement joins TRBV11-1 to TRBJ2-7; no definite D call. Germline CDR1 is SGHAT and CDR2 is FQDESV (reference sequence). The CDR3 runs 14 residues. Trimming cost V 1 base and J 5 bases, with 12 bases left between them. The CDR3 coding sequence is TGTGCCAGCAGCTTAGTGGGCCCCGCAAACGAGCAGTACTTC. Amino acids: CASSLVGPANEQYF.

This clonotype showed up many times. This sequence joins TRBV29-1 and TRBJ1-1; D call uncertain. The CDR3 is made up of 13 amino acids. Germline V gene lookup returns CDR1 SQVTM and CDR2 ANQGSEA. Trimming took 7 bases from V and 0 from J, leaving 12 bases between them. In DNA form, the CDR3 reads TGCAGCGCCTGGACGGACTTGAACACTGAAGCTTTCTTT. Translation: CSAWTDLNTEAFF.

For this clonotype: This clone may be a read error of a much larger clone one base away. V and J are TRBV18 and TRBJ2-1, with 7 positions matching TRBD2. The CDR3 extends over 13 amino acids. Germline V gene data show CDR1 as KGHSH and CDR2 as LQKENI. The CDR3 reads CASSPREFNERFF. CDR3 bases: TGTGCCAGCTCACCGCGGGAGTTCAATGAGCGGTTCTTC.

This chain uses TRBV20-1 with TRBJ2-3; D tentatively reads TRBD1 or TRBD2 (5 bases each). Per germline, CDR1 DFQATT and CDR2 SNEGSKA (reference sequence). The CDR3 is made up of 12 amino acids. Between the trimmed V and J ends, which lost 6 bases and 4 bases, there was a span of 11 bases. The CDR3 coding sequence is TGCAGTGCCCCCGGGGCTGCAGATACGCAGTATTTT. This encodes CSAPGAADTQYF.

This clonotype has ten or more counts. The chain couples TRBV10-3 to TRBJ1-2; perhaps TRBD1 as D (6 bases). V shed 5 bases and J shed 1 base, with 8 bases lying between them. Germline loops: CDR1 ENHRY, CDR2 SYGVKD. The CDR3 extends over 13 amino acids. CDR3 coding DNA: TGTGCCATCAGTTCGGACAGTAACTATGGCTACACCTTC. Protein product: CAISSDSNYGYTF.

This clonotype was recorded at least ten times. CDR3 in DNA: TGTGCCATCAGTGCCGGATCCGCCGACGAGCAGTACTTC. This encodes CAISAGSADEQYF. The V gene is TRBV10-3, the J gene TRBJ2-7, with D unresolved. In germline, CDR1 is ENHRY, CDR2 SYGVKD. Trimming pared 4 bases from V and 5 bases from J, leaving 12 bases between. This CDR3 has 13 amino acids.

This clonotype was recorded many times. This chain connects TRBV7-3 to TRBJ2-1; 7 bases fit TRBD1. The CDR3 covers 17 residues. With V trimmed by 0 bases and J by 5 bases, 10 bases remained unmatched. The germline gives CDR1 SGHTA, CDR2 FQGTGA. This CDR3 is CASSLTVPPGQNNEQFF. In DNA form, the CDR3 reads TGTGCCAGCAGCTTAACGGTTCCGCCGGGACAGAACAATGAGCAGTTCTTC.

This clonotype has at least ten counts. The chain carries TRBV3-1 and TRBJ1-1, with D maybe TRBD1 (5 bases). CDR3 length: 14 residues. Germline V gene data show CDR1 as LGHDT and CDR2 as YNNKEL (reference sequence). With 3 bases removed from V and 7 bases from J, the gap between germline ends came to 15 bases. The CDR3: CASSQASTGDEAFF. The CDR3 bases are TGTGCCAGCAGCCAGGCCTCGACGGGGGATGAAGCTTTCTTT.

This clonotype came up many times. The chain uses TRBV19 and TRBJ2-7, with D unclear. V was cut by 6 bases and J by 6 bases, with 18 bases left in between. The CDR3 covers 14 residues. CDR1 and CDR2 (germline): LNHDA, SQIVND (reference sequence). The CDR3 region has the DNA TGTGCCAGTAGGAGACGGCGCGCACTTGGCGAGCAGTACTTC. It is translated as CASRRRRALGEQYF.

The J gene is TRBJ2-7, the V gene TRBV28; D may be TRBD2 (6 bases). There are 14 residues in the CDR3. Looked up from germline, CDR1 is MDHEN and CDR2 is SYDVKM. Trimming cost V 1 base and J 4 bases, with 11 bases left between them. The CDR3 DNA reads TGTGCCAGCAGTTTATCGGCGGGAATGTACGAGCAGTACTTC. This translates into CASSLSAGMYEQYF.

To note about this clonotype: Possible read error: a much larger clone is one base away. The chain couples TRBV3-1 to TRBJ2-1; D may be TRBD2 (6 bases). Looked up from germline, CDR1 is LGHDT and CDR2 is YNNKEL (reference sequence). The CDR3 is 15 residues long. Trimming cost V 1 base and J 12 bases, with 19 bases left between them. CDR3 amino acids: CASSQAQEPGDGQFF. The CDR3, as DNA: TGTGCCAGCAGCCAAGCCCAAGAACCGGGGGATGGGCAGTTCTTC.

About this clonotype: The conserved phenylalanine or tryptophan normally closing the CDR3 is absent here, so this likely arose from a read error. This chain connects TRBV30 to TRBJ2-1; D remains unclear. CDR3 size: 16 residues. Germline V gene sequence: CDR1 GTSNPN, CDR2 SVGIG (reference sequence). CDR3 amino acids: CAWSVPRGRTYNKQFL. CDR3 nucleotide sequence: TGTGCCTGGAGTGTACCACGCGGACGTACCTACAATAAGCAGTTCCTC.

This clonotype was picked up many times. The J gene is TRBJ2-4, the V gene TRBV2; possibly TRBD2 for D (5 bases). The CDR3 runs to 15 residues. Germline V gives CDR1 SNHLY, CDR2 FYNNEI. The ends were cut back, 1 base at V and 1 base at J, with 8 bases in the middle. Here the CDR3 DNA reads TGTGCCAGCAGTGAAGGCACGGGGGCCAAAAACATTCAGTACTTC. Its protein product is CASSEGTGAKNIQYF.

This clonotype was counted ten times or more. The chain joins TRBV7-9 to TRBJ2-1, with TRBD2 matching 11 bases. The germline V gene encodes CDR1 SEHNR and CDR2 FQNEAQ (reference sequence). The CDR3 contains 15 residues. V lost 6 bases to trimming and J lost 4 bases; unmatched junction nucleotides: 5. The CDR3 sequence is CASRNLAGGYNEQFF. The DNA of the CDR3 is TGTGCCAGCAGGAATCTAGCGGGAGGTTACAATGAGCAGTTCTTC. The variable domain in full, with the rest retrieved from reference TRBV7-9 and TRBJ2-1, is DTGVSQNPRHKITKRGQNVTFRCDPISEHNRLYWYRQTLGQGPEFLTYFQNEAQLEKSRLLSDRFSAERPKGSFSTLEIQRTEQGDSAMYLCASRNLAGGYNEQFFGPGTRLTVL.

At least ten counts were recorded for this clonotype. The chain couples TRBV20-1 to TRBJ2-5, with D perhaps assigned TRBD1 or TRBD2 (6 bases each). Between the trimmed V and J ends, which lost 6 bases and 5 bases, there was a span of 16 bases. The CDR3 length is 13 residues. Germline CDR1 and CDR2: DFQATT and SNEGSKA (reference sequence). CDR3 sequence: CSALQGGQETQYF. The CDR3 nucleotides read TGCAGTGCGCTACAGGGAGGTCAGGAGACCCAGTACTTC.

This clonotype was counted at least ten times. V and J are TRBV7-3 and TRBJ2-7; D is possibly TRBD1 or TRBD2 (5 bases each). The V end lost 5 bases, the J end lost 5 bases, and 22 bases lay between the germline ends. There are 16 residues in the CDR3. In germline, CDR1 is SGHTA, CDR2 FQGTGA. CDR3 protein: CASSINRDPHSDEQYF. CDR3 coding DNA: TGTGCCAGCAGCATAAACCGGGACCCCCACAGCGACGAGCAGTACTTC.

The chain links TRBV27 to TRBJ1-3, with D unclear. V was trimmed by 3 bases and J by 1 base, leaving 7 bases between them. This CDR3 contains 14 residues. The germline gives CDR1 MNHEY, CDR2 SMNVEV (reference sequence). As DNA, the CDR3 is TGTGCCAGCAGTTTTCTGGGGTCTGGAAACACCATATATTTT. This codes for CASSFLGSGNTIYF.

The sample holds many counts of this clonotype. The genes are TRBV11-1 and TRBJ2-3; D may correspond to TRBD1 or TRBD2 (5 bases each). CDR1 and CDR2 (germline): SGHAT, FQDESV (reference sequence). V lost 3 bases and J 6 bases, leaving 16 bases between the germline ends. The CDR3 sequence is 15 residues long. CDR3 nucleotides: TGTGCCAGCAGCTTTTTATCGGGGCCCCAGGATACGCAGTATTTT. It yields the protein CASSFLSGPQDTQYF.

This clonotype came up many times. This chain links TRBV5-1 with TRBJ1-1; TRBD1 agrees at 7 bases. With V trimmed by 4 bases and J by 5 bases, 11 bases remained unmatched. Germline loops: CDR1 SGHRS, CDR2 YFSETQ. The CDR3 contains 15 residues. CDR3 sequence reads: CASSPLTGAGTEAFF. The CDR3 DNA is TGCGCCAGCAGCCCGCTAACAGGGGCGGGGACTGAAGCTTTCTTT.